These 9 T cell receptor beta chains share one sample of origin, sequenced in a study of cytomegalovirus exposure and HLA in healthy donors. Vbeta (60) and Jbeta (13) primers were used in the PCR. Assay: immunoSEQ multiplex PCR; the TCRdb copy retains only in-frame clones and omits some. The sample lists over 200,000 clones, more than 75% seen once, with 3.5% to 4% in the top ten. Source material: PBMCs. The receptors shown here come from a male donor in good health and CMV-seronegative.

This clone occurred a few times. The chain carries TRBV7-2 and TRBJ2-7; TRBD2 matches 8 bases. The ends lost 5 bases at V and 4 bases at J; junction bases unmatched: 4. CDR1 and CDR2 from the germline V gene are SGHTA and FQGNSA. The CDR3 has 13 residues. In DNA form, the CDR3 reads TGTGCCAGCAGCCTGACTAGCGCTTACGAGCAGTACTTC. Translating gives CASSLTSAYEQYF.

V usage is TRBV5-1 and J usage is TRBJ2-7; the D gene is possibly TRBD2 (6 bases). This CDR3 is 14 amino acids long. Germline V lookup: CDR1 SGHRS, CDR2 YFSETQ. V was clipped by 0 bases and J by 11 bases, with 18 bases between them. DNA of the CDR3: TGCGCCAGCAGCTTGGGTTTTGACGGGGGACGTAAGTACTTC. Protein product: CASSLGFDGGRKYF.

The genes are TRBV5-4 and TRBJ1-4; 7 bases agree with TRBD1. The CDR3 consists of 14 residues. The germline V gene encodes CDR1 SGHNT and CDR2 YYREEE (reference sequence). The V gene end was trimmed by 2 bases and the J gene end by 3 bases; junction bases not matched to a gene: 1. The CDR3: CASSFGTANEKLFF. The CDR3 DNA is TGTGCCAGCAGCTTCGGGACAGCTAATGAAAAACTGTTTTTT.

J is TRBJ2-7 and V is TRBV6-1, with TRBD1 matching over 9 bases. Germline loops: CDR1 MNHNS, CDR2 SASEGT. J gave up 1 base and V 5 bases, and 3 bases lay outside the gene matches. This CDR3 contains 14 residues. CDR3 residues: CASSKGQGSYEQYF. DNA of the CDR3: TGTGCCAGCAGTAAGGGACAGGGATCCTACGAGCAGTACTTC.

This chain connects TRBV5-4 to TRBJ1-4; D gene ambiguous. The CDR3 is 14 amino acids. Germline V lookup: CDR1 SGHNT, CDR2 YYREEE (reference sequence). V was clipped by 8 bases and J by 0 bases, with 11 bases between them. The CDR3 loop reads CASSQDATNEKLFF. The CDR3 coding sequence is TGTGCCAGTTCGCAGGATGCAACTAATGAAAAACTGTTTTTT. The full variable domain, in which reference TRBV5-4 and TRBJ1-4 provide the parts outside the CDR3, is ETGVTQSPTHLIKTRGQQVTLRCSSQSGHNTVSWYQQALGQGPQFIFQYYREEENGRGNFPPRFSGLQFPNYSSELNVNALELDDSALYLCASSQDATNEKLFFGSGTQLSVL.

The chain is built from TRBV7-9 and TRBJ2-7; tentative D call: TRBD1 (6 bases). From germline, CDR1 is SEHNR and CDR2 FQNEAQ (reference sequence). The CDR3 runs 15 residues. V lost 4 bases and J 1 base, leaving 14 bases between the germline ends. As DNA, the CDR3 is TGTGCCAGCAGCTCAAACTTCAGGGGTTCCTACGAGCAGTACTTC. Protein product: CASSSNFRGSYEQYF.

The chain couples TRBV11-3 to TRBJ2-1, with TRBD2 matching 9 bases. Germline loops: CDR1 SGHNT, CDR2 YENEEA. The CDR3 is 16 amino acids. V dropped 0 bases and J dropped 9; count of bases not matched to a gene: 9. CDR3: CASSLDGLAGRGEQFF. The CDR3, as DNA: TGTGCCAGCAGCTTAGATGGCCTAGCGGGGAGGGGTGAGCAGTTCTTC. Combining the CDR3 with reference TRBV11-3 and TRBJ2-1 gives the whole variable domain EAGVVQSPRYKIIEKKQPVAFWCNPISGHNTLYWYLQNLGQGPELLIRYENEEAVDDSQLPKDRFSAERLKGVDSTLKIQPAELGDSAVYLCASSLDGLAGRGEQFFGPGTRLTVL.

The chain has TRBV5-1 and TRBJ2-2, with D possibly TRBD2 on 7 matching bases. This CDR3 has 17 amino acids. Trimming took 0 bases from V and 7 from J, leaving 19 bases between them. CDR1 is SGHRS and CDR2 is YFSETQ in the germline V gene. The CDR3 spells CASSLAGAKREFGELFF. The CDR3 DNA reads TGCGCCAGCAGCTTGGCGGGGGCTAAGCGGGAATTCGGGGAGCTGTTTTTT.

This clone was seen more than once but under ten times. The sample holds other DNA sequences that translate to the same CDR3. The gene calls are TRBV7-9 and TRBJ1-1; no definite D call. Germline CDR1 reads SEHNR; CDR2 reads FQNEAQ (reference sequence). The CDR3 contains 13 residues. V was trimmed by 2 bases and J by 7 bases, leaving 11 bases between them. CDR3 residues: CASSLSPRLEAFF. DNA of the CDR3: TGTGCCAGCAGCTTATCCCCCCGACTTGAAGCTTTCTTT.